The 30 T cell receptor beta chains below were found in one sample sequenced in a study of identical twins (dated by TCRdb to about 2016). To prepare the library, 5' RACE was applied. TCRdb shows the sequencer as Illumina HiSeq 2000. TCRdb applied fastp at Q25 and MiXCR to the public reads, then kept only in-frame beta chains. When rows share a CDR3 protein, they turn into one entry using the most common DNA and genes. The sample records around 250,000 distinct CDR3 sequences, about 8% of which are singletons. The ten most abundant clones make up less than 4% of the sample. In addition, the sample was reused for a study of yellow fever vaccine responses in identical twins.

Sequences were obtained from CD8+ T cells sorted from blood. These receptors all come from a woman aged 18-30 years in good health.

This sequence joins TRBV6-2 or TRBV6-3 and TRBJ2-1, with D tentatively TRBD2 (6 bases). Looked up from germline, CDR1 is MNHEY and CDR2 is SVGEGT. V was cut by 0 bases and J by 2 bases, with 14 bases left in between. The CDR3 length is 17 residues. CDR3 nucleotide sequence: TGTGCCAGCAGTTACTCGAGCGGCGGGACGGCCTACAATGAGCAGTTCTTC. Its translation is CASSYSSGGTAYNEQFF.

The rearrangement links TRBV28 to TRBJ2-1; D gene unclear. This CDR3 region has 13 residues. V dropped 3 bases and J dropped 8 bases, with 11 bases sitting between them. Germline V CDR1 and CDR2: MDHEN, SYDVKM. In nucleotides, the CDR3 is TGTGCCAGCAGTTTTCAAGCCACCTATGAGCAGTTCTTC. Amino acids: CASSFQATYEQFF.

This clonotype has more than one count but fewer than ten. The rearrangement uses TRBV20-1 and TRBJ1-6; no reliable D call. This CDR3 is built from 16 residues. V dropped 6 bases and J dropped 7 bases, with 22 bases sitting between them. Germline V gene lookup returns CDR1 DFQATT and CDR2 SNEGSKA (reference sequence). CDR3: CSAPEGGSPRNSPLHF. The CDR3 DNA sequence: TGCAGTGCACCCGAGGGCGGATCCCCGAGGAATTCACCCCTCCACTTT.

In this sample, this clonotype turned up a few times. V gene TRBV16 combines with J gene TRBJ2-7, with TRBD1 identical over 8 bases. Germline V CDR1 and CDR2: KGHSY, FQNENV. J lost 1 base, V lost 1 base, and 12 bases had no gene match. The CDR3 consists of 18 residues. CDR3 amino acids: CASSQLFLDREVSYEQYF. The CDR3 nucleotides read TGTGCCAGCAGCCAATTGTTTCTGGACAGGGAGGTATCCTACGAGCAGTACTTC.

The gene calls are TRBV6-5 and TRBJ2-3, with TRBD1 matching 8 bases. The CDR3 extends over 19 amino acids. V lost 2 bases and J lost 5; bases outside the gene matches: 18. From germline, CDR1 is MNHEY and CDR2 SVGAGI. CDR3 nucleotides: TGTGCCAGCAGTTACATGGGATATGATAGACAGGGGATAGGAGATACGCAGTATTTT. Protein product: CASSYMGYDRQGIGDTQYF.

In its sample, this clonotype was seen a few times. The CDR3 loop reads CASSLDMFYEQYF. The DNA of the CDR3 is TGTGCCAGCAGCCTCGACATGTTTTACGAGCAGTACTTC. This chain connects TRBV12-3 or TRBV12-4 to TRBJ2-7, with D unclear. The V gene lost 6 bases and the J gene lost 4 bases, with 13 bases spanning the gap. This CDR3 is built from 13 residues.

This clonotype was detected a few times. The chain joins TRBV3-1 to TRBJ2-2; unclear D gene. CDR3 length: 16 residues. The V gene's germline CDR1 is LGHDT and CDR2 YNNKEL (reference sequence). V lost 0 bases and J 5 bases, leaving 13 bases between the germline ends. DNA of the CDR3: TGTGCCAGCAGCCAAGATGAGTCAGTTTTTACCGGGGAGCTGTTTTTT. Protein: CASSQDESVFTGELFF. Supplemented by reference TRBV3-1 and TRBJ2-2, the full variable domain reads DTAVSQTPKYLVTQMGNDKSIKCEQNLGHDTMYWYKQDSKKFLKIMFSYNNKELIINETVPNRFSPKSPDKAHLNLHINSLELGDSAVYFCASSQDESVFTGELFFGEGSRLTVL.

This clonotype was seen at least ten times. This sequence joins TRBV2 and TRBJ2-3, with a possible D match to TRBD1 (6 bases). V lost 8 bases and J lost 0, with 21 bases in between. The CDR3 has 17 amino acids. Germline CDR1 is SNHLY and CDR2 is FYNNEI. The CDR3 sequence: CASDISDSTSSTDTQYF. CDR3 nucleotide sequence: TGTGCCAGCGATATTTCGGACAGCACCTCTAGCACAGATACGCAGTATTTT.

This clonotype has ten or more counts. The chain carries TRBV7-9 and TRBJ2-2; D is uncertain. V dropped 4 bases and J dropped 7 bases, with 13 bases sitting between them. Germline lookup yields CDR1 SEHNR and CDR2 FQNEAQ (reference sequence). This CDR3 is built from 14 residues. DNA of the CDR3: TGTGCCAGCAGCTCTCCTAGAGTGGGCGGGGAGCTGTTTTTT. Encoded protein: CASSSPRVGGELFF. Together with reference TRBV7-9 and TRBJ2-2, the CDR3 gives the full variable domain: DTGVSQNPRHKITKRGQNVTFRCDPISEHNRLYWYRQTLGQGPEFLTYFQNEAQLEKSRLLSDRFSAERPKGSFSTLEIQRTEQGDSAMYLCASSSPRVGGELFFGEGSRLTVL.

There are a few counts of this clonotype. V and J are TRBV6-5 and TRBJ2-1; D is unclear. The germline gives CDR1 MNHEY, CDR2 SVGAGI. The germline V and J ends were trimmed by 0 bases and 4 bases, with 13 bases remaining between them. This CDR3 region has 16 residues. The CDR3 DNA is TGTGCCAGCAGTTACTCGATTTCGTCCGGATACAATGAGCAGTTCTTC. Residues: CASSYSISSGYNEQFF.

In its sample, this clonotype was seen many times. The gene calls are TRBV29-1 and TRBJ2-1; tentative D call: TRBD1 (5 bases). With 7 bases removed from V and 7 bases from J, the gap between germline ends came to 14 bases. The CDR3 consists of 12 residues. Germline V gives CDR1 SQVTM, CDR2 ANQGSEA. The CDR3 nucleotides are TGCAGCGCAACCACAGGAGCAAATGAGCAGTTCTTC. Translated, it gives CSATTGANEQFF.

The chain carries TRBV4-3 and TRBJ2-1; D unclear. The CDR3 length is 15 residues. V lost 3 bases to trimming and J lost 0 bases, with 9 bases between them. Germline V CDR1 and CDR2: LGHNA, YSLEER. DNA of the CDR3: TGCGCCAGCAGCCATAGCCTAAGCTCCTACAATGAGCAGTTCTTC. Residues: CASSHSLSSYNEQFF.

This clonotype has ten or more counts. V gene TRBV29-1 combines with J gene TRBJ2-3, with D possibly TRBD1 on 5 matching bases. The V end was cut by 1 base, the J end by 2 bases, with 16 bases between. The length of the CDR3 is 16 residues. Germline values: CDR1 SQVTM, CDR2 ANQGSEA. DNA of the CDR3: TGCAGCGTTGAAGGTCGACAGAATGCCGCCACAGATACGCAGTATTTT. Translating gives CSVEGRQNAATDTQYF.

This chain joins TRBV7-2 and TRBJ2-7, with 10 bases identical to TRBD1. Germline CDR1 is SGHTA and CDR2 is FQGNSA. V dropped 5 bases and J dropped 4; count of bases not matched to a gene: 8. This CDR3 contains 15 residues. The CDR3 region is CASSKTGGYLYEQYF. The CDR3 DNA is TGTGCCAGCAGCAAGACAGGGGGCTATCTATACGAGCAGTACTTC.

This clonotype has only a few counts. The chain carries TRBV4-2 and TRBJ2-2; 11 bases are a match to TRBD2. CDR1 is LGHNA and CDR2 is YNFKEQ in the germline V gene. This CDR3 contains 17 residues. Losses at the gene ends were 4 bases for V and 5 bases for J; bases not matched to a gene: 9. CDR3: CASSPKTSGKGTGELFF. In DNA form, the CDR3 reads TGTGCCAGCAGCCCGAAGACTAGCGGGAAAGGTACCGGGGAGCTGTTTTTT.

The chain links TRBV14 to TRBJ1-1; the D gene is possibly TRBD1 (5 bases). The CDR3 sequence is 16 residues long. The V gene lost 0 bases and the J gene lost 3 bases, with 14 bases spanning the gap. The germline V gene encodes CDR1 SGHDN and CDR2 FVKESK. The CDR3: CASSQDYRGWDTEAFF. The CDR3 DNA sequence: TGTGCCAGCAGCCAAGATTATAGGGGCTGGGACACTGAAGCTTTCTTT.

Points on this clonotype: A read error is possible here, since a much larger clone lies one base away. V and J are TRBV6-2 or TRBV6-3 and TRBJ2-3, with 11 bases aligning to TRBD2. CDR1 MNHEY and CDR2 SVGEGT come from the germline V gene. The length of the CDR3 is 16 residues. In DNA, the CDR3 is TGTGCCTGCAGCCCACTAGGGACTAGCGGCTGGGATACGCAGTATTTT. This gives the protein CACSPLGTSGWDTQYF.

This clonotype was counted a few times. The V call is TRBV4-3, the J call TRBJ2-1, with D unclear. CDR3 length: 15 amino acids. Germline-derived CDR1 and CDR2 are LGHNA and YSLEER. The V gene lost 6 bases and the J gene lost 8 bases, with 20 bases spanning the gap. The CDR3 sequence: CASSTTGAVVHEQFF. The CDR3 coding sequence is TGCGCCAGCAGTACCACGGGTGCAGTCGTCCATGAGCAGTTCTTC.

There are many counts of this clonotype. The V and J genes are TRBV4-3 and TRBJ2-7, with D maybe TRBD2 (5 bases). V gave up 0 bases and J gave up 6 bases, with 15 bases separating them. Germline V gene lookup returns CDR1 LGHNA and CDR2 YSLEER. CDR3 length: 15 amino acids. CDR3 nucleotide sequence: TGCGCCAGCAGCCAAGATCTCGGGGATTTAAGCGAGCAGTACTTC. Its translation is CASSQDLGDLSEQYF.

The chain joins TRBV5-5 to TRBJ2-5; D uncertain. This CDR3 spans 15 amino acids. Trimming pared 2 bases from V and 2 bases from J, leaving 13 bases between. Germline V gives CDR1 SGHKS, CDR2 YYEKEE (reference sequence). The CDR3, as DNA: TGTGCCAGCAGCTTTGCTTGGTACAGTCAAGAGACCCAGTACTTC. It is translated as CASSFAWYSQETQYF. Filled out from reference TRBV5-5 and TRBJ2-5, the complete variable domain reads DAGVTQSPTHLIKTRGQQVTLRCSPISGHKSVSWYQQVLGQGPQFIFQYYEKEERGRGNFPDRFSARQFPNYSSELNVNALLLGDSALYLCASSFAWYSQETQYFGPGTRLLVL.

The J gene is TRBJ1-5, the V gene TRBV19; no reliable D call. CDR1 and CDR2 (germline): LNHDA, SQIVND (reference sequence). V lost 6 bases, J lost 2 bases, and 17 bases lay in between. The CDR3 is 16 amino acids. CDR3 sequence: CASSTFGGPGNQPQHF. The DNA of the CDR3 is TGTGCCAGTAGCACCTTCGGAGGGCCGGGCAATCAGCCCCAGCATTTT. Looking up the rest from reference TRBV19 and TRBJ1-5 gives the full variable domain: DGGITQSPKYLFRKEGQNVTLSCEQNLNHDAMYWYRQDPGQGLRLIYYSQIVNDFQKGDIAEGYSVSREKKESFPLTVTSAQKNPTAFYLCASSTFGGPGNQPQHFGDGTRLSIL.

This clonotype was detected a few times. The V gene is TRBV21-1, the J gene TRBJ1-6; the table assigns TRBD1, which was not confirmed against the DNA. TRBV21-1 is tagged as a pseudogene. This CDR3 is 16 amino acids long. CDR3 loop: CAPRGRASSYNSPLHF. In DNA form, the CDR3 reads TGTGCCCCCCGGGGCAGGGCGAGCTCCTATAATTCACCCCTCCACTTT.

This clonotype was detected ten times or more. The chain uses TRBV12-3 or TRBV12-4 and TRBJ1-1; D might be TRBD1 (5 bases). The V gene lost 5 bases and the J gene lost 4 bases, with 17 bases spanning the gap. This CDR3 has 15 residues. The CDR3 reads CASSTDRPRGTEAFF. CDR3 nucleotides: TGTGCCAGCAGTACCGACAGACCGAGAGGCACTGAAGCTTTCTTT.

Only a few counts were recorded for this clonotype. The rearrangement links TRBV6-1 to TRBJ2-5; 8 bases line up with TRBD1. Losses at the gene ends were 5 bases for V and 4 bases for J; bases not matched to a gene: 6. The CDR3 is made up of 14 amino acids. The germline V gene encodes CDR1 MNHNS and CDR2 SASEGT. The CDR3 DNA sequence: TGTGCCAGCAGTAGTCGGACAGGGCGAGAGACCCAGTACTTC. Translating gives CASSSRTGRETQYF.

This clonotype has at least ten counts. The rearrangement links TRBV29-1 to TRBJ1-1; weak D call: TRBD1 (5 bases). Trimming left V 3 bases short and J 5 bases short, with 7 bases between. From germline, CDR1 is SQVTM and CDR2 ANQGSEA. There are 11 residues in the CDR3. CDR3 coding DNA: TGCAGCGTTGACAAGGGGACTGAAGCTTTCTTT. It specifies CSVDKGTEAFF.

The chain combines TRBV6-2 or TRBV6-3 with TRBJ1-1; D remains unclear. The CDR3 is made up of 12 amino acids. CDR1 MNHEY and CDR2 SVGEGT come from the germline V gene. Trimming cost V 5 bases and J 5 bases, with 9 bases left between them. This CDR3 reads CASSVWRTEAFF. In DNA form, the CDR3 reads TGTGCCAGCAGTGTGTGGAGGACTGAAGCTTTCTTT.

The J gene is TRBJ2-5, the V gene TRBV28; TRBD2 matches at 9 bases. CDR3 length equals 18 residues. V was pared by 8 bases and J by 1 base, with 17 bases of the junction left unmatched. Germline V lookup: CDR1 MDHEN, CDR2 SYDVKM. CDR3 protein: CASGVGSGRDFLQETQYF. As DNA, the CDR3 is TGTGCCAGCGGGGTCGGTAGCGGGAGAGACTTCCTCCAAGAGACCCAGTACTTC.

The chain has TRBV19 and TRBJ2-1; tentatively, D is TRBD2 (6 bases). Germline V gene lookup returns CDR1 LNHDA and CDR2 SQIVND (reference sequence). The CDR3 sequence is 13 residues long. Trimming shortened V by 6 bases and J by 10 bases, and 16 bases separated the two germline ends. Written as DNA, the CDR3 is TGTGCCAGTAGGCGGACCGGACGGGGGGAGCAGTTCTTC. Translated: CASRRTGRGEQFF.

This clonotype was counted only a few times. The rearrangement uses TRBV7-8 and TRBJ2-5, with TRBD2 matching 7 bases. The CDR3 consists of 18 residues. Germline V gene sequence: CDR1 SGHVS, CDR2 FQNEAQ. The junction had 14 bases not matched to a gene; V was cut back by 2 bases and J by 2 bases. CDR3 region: CASSLTGLAVGVQETQYF. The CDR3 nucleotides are TGTGCCAGCAGCTTAACTGGGCTAGCGGTGGGTGTGCAAGAGACCCAGTACTTC.

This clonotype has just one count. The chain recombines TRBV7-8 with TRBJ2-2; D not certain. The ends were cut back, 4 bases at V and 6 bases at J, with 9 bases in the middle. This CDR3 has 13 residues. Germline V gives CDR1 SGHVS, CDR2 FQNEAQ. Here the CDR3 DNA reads TGTGCCAGCAGCTGGGGTCCCGCCGGGGAGCTGTTTTTT. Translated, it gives CASSWGPAGELFF.